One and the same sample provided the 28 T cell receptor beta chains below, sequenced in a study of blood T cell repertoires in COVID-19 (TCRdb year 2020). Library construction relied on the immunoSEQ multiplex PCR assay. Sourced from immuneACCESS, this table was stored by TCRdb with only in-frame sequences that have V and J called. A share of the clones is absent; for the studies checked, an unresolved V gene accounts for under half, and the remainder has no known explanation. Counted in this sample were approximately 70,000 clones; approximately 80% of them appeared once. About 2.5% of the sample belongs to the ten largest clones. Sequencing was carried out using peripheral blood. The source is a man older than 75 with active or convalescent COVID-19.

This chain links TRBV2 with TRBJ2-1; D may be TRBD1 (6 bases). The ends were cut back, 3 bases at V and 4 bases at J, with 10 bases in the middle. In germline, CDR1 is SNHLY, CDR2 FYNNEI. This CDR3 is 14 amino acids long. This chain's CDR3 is CASSEQGLYNEQFF. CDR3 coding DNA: TGTGCCAGCAGTGAGCAGGGGTTATACAATGAGCAGTTCTTC. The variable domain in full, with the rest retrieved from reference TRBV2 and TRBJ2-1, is EPEVTQTPSHQVTQMGQEVILRCVPISNHLYFYWYRQILGQKVEFLVSFYNNEISEKSEIFDDQFSVERPDGSNFTLKIRSTKLEDSAMYFCASSEQGLYNEQFFGPGTRLTVL.

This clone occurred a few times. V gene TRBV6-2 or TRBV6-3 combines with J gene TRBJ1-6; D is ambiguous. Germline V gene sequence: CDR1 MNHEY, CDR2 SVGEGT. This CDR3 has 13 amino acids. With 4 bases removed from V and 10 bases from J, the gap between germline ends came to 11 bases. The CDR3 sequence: CASSLGRGSPLHF. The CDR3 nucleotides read TGTGCCAGCAGTTTGGGCCGCGGGTCACCCCTCCACTTT.

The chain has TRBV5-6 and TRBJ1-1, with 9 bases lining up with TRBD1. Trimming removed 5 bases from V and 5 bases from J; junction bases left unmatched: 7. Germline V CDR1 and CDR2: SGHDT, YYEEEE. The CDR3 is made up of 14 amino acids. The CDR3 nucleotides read TGTGCCAGCAGAGAAACAGGGGGCCGGACTGAAGCTTTCTTT. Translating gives CASRETGGRTEAFF.

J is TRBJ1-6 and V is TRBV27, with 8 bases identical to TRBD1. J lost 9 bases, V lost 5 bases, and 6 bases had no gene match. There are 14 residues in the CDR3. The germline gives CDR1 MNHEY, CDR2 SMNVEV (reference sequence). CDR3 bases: TGTGCCAGCAGTAGGACAGGGAGGAGTTCACCCCTCCACTTT. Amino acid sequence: CASSRTGRSSPLHF.

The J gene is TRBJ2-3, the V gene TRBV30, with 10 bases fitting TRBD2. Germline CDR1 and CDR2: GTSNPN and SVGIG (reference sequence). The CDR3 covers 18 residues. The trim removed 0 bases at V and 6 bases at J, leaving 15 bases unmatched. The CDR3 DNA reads TGTGCCTGGAGTGTACCGGCTGTCGCTAGCGGGAGTGCGGATACGCAGTATTTT. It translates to CAWSVPAVASGSADTQYF.

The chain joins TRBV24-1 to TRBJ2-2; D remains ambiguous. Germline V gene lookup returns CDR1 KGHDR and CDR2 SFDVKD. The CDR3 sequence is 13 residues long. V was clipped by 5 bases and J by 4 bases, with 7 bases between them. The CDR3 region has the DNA TGTGCCACCAGTGCCAGGTCCACCGGGGAGCTGTTTTTT. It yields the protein CATSARSTGELFF.

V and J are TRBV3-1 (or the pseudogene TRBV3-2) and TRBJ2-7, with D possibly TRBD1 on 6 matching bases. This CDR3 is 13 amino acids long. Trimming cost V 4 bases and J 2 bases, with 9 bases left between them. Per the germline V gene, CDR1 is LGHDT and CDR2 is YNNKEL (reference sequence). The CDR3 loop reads CASSLDSPYEQYF. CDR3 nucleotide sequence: TGTGCCAGCAGCCTGGACAGCCCCTACGAGCAGTACTTC.

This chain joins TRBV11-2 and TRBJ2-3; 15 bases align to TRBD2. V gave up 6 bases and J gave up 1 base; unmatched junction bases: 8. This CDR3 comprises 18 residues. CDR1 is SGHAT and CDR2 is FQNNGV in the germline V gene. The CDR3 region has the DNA TGTGCCAGCAGAAGGACTAGCGGGAGGGCCCTGGGCACAGATACGCAGTATTTT. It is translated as CASRRTSGRALGTDTQYF.

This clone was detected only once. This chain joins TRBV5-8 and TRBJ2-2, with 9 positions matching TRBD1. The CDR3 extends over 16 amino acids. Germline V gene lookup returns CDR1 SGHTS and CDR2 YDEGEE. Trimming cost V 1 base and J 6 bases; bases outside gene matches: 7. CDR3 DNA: TGTGCCAGCAGCTTGAGTGGGACAGGGTCGGCCGGGGAGCTGTTTTTT. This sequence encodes CASSLSGTGSAGELFF.

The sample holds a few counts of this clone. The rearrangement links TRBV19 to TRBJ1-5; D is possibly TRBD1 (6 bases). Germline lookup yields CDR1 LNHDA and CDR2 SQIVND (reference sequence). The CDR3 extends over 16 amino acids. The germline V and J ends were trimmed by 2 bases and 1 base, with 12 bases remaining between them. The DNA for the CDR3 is TGTGCCAGTAGTATATCGGGGGGCGGAAGCAATCAGCCCCAGCATTTT. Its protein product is CASSISGGGSNQPQHF.

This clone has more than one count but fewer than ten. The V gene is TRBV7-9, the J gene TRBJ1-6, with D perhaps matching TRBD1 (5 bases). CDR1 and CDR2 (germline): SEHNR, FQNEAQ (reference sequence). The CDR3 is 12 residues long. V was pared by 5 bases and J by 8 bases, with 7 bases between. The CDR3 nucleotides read TGTGCCAGCAGCCCCAGGGATTCACCCCTCCACTTT. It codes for CASSPRDSPLHF.

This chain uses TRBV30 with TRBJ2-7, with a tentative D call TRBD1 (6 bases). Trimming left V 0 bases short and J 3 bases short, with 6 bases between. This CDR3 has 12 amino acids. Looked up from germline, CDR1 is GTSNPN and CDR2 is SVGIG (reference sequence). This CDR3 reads CAWSVGGYEQYF. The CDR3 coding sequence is TGTGCCTGGAGTGTAGGGGGCTACGAGCAGTACTTC.

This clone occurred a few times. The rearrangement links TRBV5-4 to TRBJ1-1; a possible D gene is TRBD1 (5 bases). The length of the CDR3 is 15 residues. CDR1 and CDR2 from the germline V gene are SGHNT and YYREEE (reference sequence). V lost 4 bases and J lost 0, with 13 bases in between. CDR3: CASSPVGGMNTEAFF. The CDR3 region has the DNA TGTGCCAGCAGCCCCGTTGGGGGGATGAACACTGAAGCTTTCTTT.

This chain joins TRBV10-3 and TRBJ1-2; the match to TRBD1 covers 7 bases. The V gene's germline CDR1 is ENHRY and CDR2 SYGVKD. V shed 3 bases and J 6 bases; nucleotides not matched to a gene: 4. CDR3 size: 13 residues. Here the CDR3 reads CAISDDRAHGYTF. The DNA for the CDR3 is TGTGCCATCAGTGATGACAGGGCCCATGGCTACACCTTC.

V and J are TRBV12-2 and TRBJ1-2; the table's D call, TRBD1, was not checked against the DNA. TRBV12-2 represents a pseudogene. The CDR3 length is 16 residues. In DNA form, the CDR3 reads TGTGCAAGTCGCTTAGCGCAGGAGGACAGCAACTATGGCTACACCTTC. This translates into CASRLAQEDSNYGYTF.

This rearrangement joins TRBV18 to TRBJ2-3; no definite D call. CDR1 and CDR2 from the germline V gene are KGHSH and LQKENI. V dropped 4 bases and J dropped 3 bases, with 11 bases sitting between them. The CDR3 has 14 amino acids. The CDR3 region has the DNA TGTGCCAGCTCACTAACAGAGATAACAGATACGCAGTATTTT. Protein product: CASSLTEITDTQYF.

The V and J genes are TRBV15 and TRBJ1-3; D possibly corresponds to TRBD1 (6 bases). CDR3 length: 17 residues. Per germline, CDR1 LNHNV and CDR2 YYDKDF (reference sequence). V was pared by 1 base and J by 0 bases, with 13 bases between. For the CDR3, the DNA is TGTGCCACCAGCAGAGCGGTCGGGACAAGCTCTGGAAACACCATATATTTT. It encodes CATSRAVGTSSGNTIYF.

The CDR3 spells CASSKGRDREDEQYF. Written as DNA, the CDR3 is TGTGCCAGCAGCAAGGGAAGGGACAGGGAAGACGAGCAGTACTTC. This rearrangement joins TRBV21-1 to TRBJ2-7; no check of the table's D call, TRBD1, against the DNA was made. TRBV21-1 is an annotated pseudogene. This CDR3 is built from 15 residues.

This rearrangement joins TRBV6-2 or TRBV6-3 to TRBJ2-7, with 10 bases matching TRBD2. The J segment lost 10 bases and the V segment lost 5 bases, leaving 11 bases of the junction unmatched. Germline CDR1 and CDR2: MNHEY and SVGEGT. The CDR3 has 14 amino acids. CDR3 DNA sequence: TGTGCCAGCAGTGGACTAGCGGAAAAATGGGACCAGTACTTC. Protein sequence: CASSGLAEKWDQYF.

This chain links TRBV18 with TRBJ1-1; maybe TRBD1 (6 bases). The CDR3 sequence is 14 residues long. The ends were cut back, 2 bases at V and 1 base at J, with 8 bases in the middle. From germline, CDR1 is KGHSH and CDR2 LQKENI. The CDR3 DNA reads TGTGCCAGCTCACCAAACAGGGAGAACACTGAAGCTTTCTTT. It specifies CASSPNRENTEAFF. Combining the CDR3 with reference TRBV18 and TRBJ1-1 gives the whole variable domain NAGVMQNPRHLVRRRGQEARLRCSPMKGHSHVYWYRQLPEEGLKFMVYLQKENIIDESGMPKERFSAEFPKEGPSILRIQQVVRGDSAAYFCASSPNRENTEAFFGQGTRLTVV.

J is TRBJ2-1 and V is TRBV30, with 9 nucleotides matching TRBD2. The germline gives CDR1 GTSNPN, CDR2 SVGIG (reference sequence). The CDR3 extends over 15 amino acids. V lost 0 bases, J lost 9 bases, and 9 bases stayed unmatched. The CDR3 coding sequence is TGTGCCTGGAGTGTACATTCTAGCGGGGAGGGTGAGCAGTTCTTC. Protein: CAWSVHSSGEGEQFF.

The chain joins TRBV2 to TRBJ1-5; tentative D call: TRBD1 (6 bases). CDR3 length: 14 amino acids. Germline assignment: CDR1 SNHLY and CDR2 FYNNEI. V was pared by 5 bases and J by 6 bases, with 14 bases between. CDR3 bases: TGTGCCAGCAGTCGGGAACAGGGAGCTCAGCCCCAGCATTTT. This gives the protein CASSREQGAQPQHF.

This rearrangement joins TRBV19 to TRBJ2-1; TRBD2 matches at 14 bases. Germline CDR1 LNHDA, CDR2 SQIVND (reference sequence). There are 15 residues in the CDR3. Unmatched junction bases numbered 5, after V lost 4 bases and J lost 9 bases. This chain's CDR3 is CASSTGTSGSAEQFF. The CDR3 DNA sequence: TGTGCCAGTAGTACGGGGACTAGCGGGAGCGCTGAGCAGTTCTTC.

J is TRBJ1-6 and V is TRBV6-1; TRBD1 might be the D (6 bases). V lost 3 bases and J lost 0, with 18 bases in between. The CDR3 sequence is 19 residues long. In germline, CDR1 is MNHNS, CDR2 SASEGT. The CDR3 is CASSDRSRGYGSYNSPLHF. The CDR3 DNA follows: TGTGCCAGCAGTGATCGGTCCAGGGGATATGGCTCCTATAATTCACCCCTCCACTTT.

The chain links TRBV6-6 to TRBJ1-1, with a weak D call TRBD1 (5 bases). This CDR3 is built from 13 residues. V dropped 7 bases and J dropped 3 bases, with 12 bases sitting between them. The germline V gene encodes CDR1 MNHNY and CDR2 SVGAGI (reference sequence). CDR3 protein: CASTGPGDTEAFF. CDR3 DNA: TGTGCCAGCACCGGACCGGGGGACACTGAAGCTTTCTTT.

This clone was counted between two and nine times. The CDR3 DNA sequence: TGTGCCAGCAGCTTAGGTCCCGGGAGGAGCTCCTACAATGAGCAGTTCTTC. Amino acid sequence: CASSLGPGRSSYNEQFF. The chain couples TRBV11-2 to TRBJ2-1; 7 bases map to TRBD2. Looked up from germline, CDR1 is SGHAT and CDR2 is FQNNGV. This CDR3 is built from 17 residues. Trimming at V came to 1 base and at J to 0 bases, leaving 6 bases not matched to a gene.

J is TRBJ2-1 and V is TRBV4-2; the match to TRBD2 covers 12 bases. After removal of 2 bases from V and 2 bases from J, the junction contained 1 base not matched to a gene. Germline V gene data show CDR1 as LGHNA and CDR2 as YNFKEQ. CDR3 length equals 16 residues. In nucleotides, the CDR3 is TGTGCCAGCAGCCAAACTAGCGGGAGGACCTACAATGAGCAGTTCTTC. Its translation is CASSQTSGRTYNEQFF.

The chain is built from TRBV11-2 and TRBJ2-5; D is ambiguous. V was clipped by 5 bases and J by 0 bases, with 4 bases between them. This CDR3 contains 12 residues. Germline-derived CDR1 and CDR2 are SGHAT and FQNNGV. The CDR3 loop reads CASSRDQETQYF. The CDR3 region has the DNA TGTGCCAGCAGCCGGGACCAAGAGACCCAGTACTTC. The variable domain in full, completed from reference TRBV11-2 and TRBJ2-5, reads EAGVAQSPRYKIIEKRQSVAFWCNPISGHATLYWYQQILGQGPKLLIQFQNNGVVDDSQLPKDRFSAERLKGVDSTLKIQPAKLEDSAVYLCASSRDQETQYFGPGTRLLVL.